This T cell receptor beta chain was recorded in a study of shared clonotypes between healthy human individuals. The DNA input per sorted-subset replicate PCR was roughly 0.2 ug, corresponding to some 33,000 T cell genomes. Some clones are missing from TCRdb's copy, which holds only in-frame ones; the method was immunoSEQ multiplex PCR. This repertoire shows more than 550,000 clones, 72% found once; its top ten account for under 2%. Investigators divided CD4+ cells into CD45RA+ naive and CD45RA-negative memory subsets. CDR3 size: 16 residues. CDR1 is MNHNS and CDR2 is SASEGT in the germline V gene. With 2 bases removed from V and 0 bases from J, the gap between germline ends came to 14 bases. Findings and caveats of the study: Richness estimates generally favored naive over memory subsets.

Comment on this clone: Its cognate antigen is unknown.

Source material: memory CD4+ T cells sorted from blood. Subset given: CD45RA-negative fraction. This receptor was identified in a woman aged 30 to 39 in good health. The gene calls are TRBV6-1 and TRBJ2-7; D unresolved. CDR3 sequence reads: CASSEKGLQSSYEQYF. For the CDR3, the DNA is TGTGCCAGCAGTGAAAAGGGTCTCCAGAGCTCCTACGAGCAGTACTTC.